The 14 T cell receptor beta chains below were found in one sample sequenced in a study of cytomegalovirus exposure and HLA in healthy donors. Amplification used 60 Vbeta primers and 13 Jbeta primers. Clones were sequenced by immunoSEQ multiplex PCR, and TCRdb holds only the in-frame ones, with some missing. The table records about 160,000 clones, 70% to 85% of them present only once. The sequenced material came from PBMCs. The origin of the receptors is a man between 35 and 55 years old in good health and CMV-seronegative.

The chain is built from TRBV6-1 and TRBJ2-7, with 7 bases identical to TRBD1. V trimming: 6 bases; J trimming: 5 bases; junction bases outside the gene matches: 7. The germline gives CDR1 MNHNS, CDR2 SASEGT. This CDR3 is built from 13 residues. This CDR3 reads CASRRQGGHEQYF. In DNA form, the CDR3 reads TGTGCCAGCAGAAGACAGGGCGGCCACGAGCAGTACTTC.

This chain links TRBV19 with TRBJ2-5, with 12 bases matching TRBD2. Germline-derived CDR1 and CDR2 are LNHDA and SQIVND (reference sequence). V shed 4 bases, J shed 5 bases, and the junction held 8 bases outside the gene matches. This CDR3 spans 16 amino acids. CDR3 bases: TGTGCCAGTAGTACATCTAGCGGGAGGGCCCGGGAGACCCAGTACTTC. It encodes CASSTSSGRARETQYF.

The chain couples TRBV7-6 to TRBJ2-3; TRBD2 aligns across 8 bases. V shed 1 base and J 5 bases; nucleotides not matched to a gene: 11. Germline loops: CDR1 SGHVS, CDR2 FNYEAQ. The CDR3 is 17 amino acids. CDR3 DNA sequence: TGTGCCAGCAGCTTAGGGCTAGCGGGTCTCGTGGGAGATACGCAGTATTTT. Amino acids: CASSLGLAGLVGDTQYF. Variable domain in full (rest from reference TRBV7-6 and TRBJ2-3): GAGVSQSPRYKVTKRGQDVALRCDPISGHVSLYWYRQALGQGPEFLTYFNYEAQQDKSGLPNDRFSAERPEGSISTLTIQRTEQRDSAMYRCASSLGLAGLVGDTQYFGPGTRLTVL.

The J gene is TRBJ2-1, the V gene TRBV12-5; TRBD2 might be the D (5 bases). The V and J ends lost 1 base and 0 bases respectively, with 7 bases between them. This CDR3 region has 15 residues. Germline V lookup: CDR1 LGHNT, CDR2 FRNRAP. CDR3 loop: CASGLGTSSYNEQFF. CDR3 coding DNA: TGTGCTAGTGGTTTGGGAACTAGCTCCTACAATGAGCAGTTCTTC.

The chain links TRBV7-7 to TRBJ2-3, with 7 bases lining up with TRBD2. Per germline, CDR1 SSHAT and CDR2 FNYEAQ (reference sequence). The CDR3 has 13 residues. CDR3 nucleotide sequence: TGTGCTAGCGGGCGGGAGTTCGCCGATACGCAGTATTTT. It translates to CASGREFADTQYF.

In its sample, this clone was seen a few times. The chain employs TRBV2 and TRBJ1-1, with 8 bases lining up with TRBD1. Per the germline V gene, CDR1 is SNHLY and CDR2 is FYNNEI. CDR3 length equals 11 residues. Trimming took 6 bases from V and 12 from J; bases not matched to a gene: 6. CDR3 coding DNA: TGTGCCAGCAGCCTGGACAGGGTAACTTTCTTT. Protein: CASSLDRVTFF.

The J gene is TRBJ2-1, the V gene TRBV13; 10 positions agree with TRBD2. J lost 6 bases, V lost 3 bases, and 5 bases had no gene match. Germline V lookup: CDR1 PRHDT, CDR2 FYEKMQ (reference sequence). This CDR3 has 15 residues. DNA of the CDR3: TGTGCCAGCAGCTTGGGCCTAGCGGGAGTCAATGAGCAGTTCTTC. Protein: CASSLGLAGVNEQFF.

The rearrangement uses TRBV10-1 and TRBJ2-1, with 7 bases lining up with TRBD2. Germline trimming cut 11 bases from V and 3 bases from J; bases unmatched to any gene: 16. The CDR3 sequence is 16 residues long. Germline V gives CDR1 WNHNN, CDR2 SYGVQD (reference sequence). The CDR3 DNA follows: TGCGCCCGACTAGCCCCCTCAATTTCCTTCTACAATGAGCAGTTCTTC. Protein product: CARLAPSISFYNEQFF.

This clone was seen only a few times. V usage is TRBV19 and J usage is TRBJ1-6; D possibly corresponds to TRBD1 (6 bases). Germline CDR1 and CDR2: LNHDA and SQIVND (reference sequence). V lost 7 bases and J lost 8, with 18 bases in between. The CDR3 length is 15 residues. CDR3 loop: CASTVGAGVDSPLHF. DNA for the CDR3: TGTGCCAGTACCGTTGGGGCAGGGGTAGATTCACCCCTCCACTTT. Full variable domain (remainder filled in from reference TRBV19 and TRBJ1-6): DGGITQSPKYLFRKEGQNVTLSCEQNLNHDAMYWYRQDPGQGLRLIYYSQIVNDFQKGDIAEGYSVSREKKESFPLTVTSAQKNPTAFYLCASTVGAGVDSPLHFGNGTRLTVT.

V usage is TRBV6-4 and J usage is TRBJ2-6, with D tentatively TRBD2 (6 bases). CDR1 is MRHNA and CDR2 is SNTAGT in the germline V gene. The V and J ends lost 0 bases and 2 bases respectively, with 14 bases between them. The CDR3 runs 18 residues. CDR3 DNA: TGTGCCAGCAGTGACTCTTTCTCTTCGGGGGCTGGGGCCAACGTCCTGACTTTC. Translated, it gives CASSDSFSSGAGANVLTF.

The J gene is TRBJ1-4, the V gene TRBV5-4; TRBD1 aligns across 8 bases. This CDR3 comprises 12 residues. V gave up 4 bases and J gave up 10 bases; unmatched junction bases: 3. Germline V gene lookup returns CDR1 SGHNT and CDR2 YYREEE (reference sequence). The CDR3, as DNA: TGTGCCAGCAGCCCACAGGGGGGAAAACTGTTTTTT. This gives the protein CASSPQGGKLFF.

The chain carries TRBV7-2 and TRBJ2-1; D perhaps matches TRBD2 (5 bases). The V and J ends lost 7 bases and 9 bases respectively, with 16 bases between them. This CDR3 is built from 13 residues. Germline V gene lookup returns CDR1 SGHTA and CDR2 FQGNSA. DNA for the CDR3: TGTGCCAGCACCCTCTCGGCCGAGGGTGAGCAGTTCTTC. The encoded protein is CASTLSAEGEQFF. The full variable domain, its missing parts supplied by reference TRBV7-2 and TRBJ2-1, is GAGVSQSPSNKVTEKGKDVELRCDPISGHTALYWYRQSLGQGLEFLIYFQGNSAPDKSGLPSDRFSAERTGGSVSTLTIQRTQQEDSAVYLCASTLSAEGEQFFGPGTRLTVL.

This chain connects TRBV19 to TRBJ1-2; 10 nucleotides line up with TRBD1. The CDR3 totals 12 residues. Germline V gene lookup returns CDR1 LNHDA and CDR2 SQIVND (reference sequence). The V gene end was trimmed by 9 bases and the J gene end by 4 bases; junction bases not matched to a gene: 2. The CDR3 spells CASRDRGYGYTF. DNA for the CDR3: TGTGCCAGCCGGGACAGGGGCTATGGCTACACCTTC.

The J gene is TRBJ2-7, the V gene TRBV7-9, with D possibly matching TRBD1 (5 bases). The CDR3 is 14 amino acids. CDR1 and CDR2 from the germline V gene are SEHNR and FQNEAQ (reference sequence). The V end was cut by 1 base, the J end by 3 bases, with 10 bases between. The CDR3 loop reads CASSLVPGNYEQYF. For the CDR3, the DNA is TGTGCCAGCAGCTTAGTCCCAGGGAACTACGAGCAGTACTTC.